These 3 T cell receptor beta chains came from one sample sequenced in a study of blood T cells in healthy people across ages. A second PCR, run for about 7 to 11 cycles, used a sample-barcoded 5' primer plus a J-beta primer mix. From the 5' RACE reads, TCRdb called clonotypes with MiXCR, one entry per CDR3 protein. The data show around 970,000 distinct CDR3 sequences, with around 54% seen just once and 20% to 25% held by the top ten. The material sequenced was blood. The receptors originated from a woman aged 55-75 years in good health.

This rearrangement joins TRBV12-3 or TRBV12-4 to TRBJ2-1; D gene uncertain. Trimming took 2 bases from V and 10 from J, leaving 9 bases between them. The CDR3 consists of 12 residues. The CDR3 sequence: CASSLIRLEQFF. The CDR3 DNA reads TGTGCCAGCAGTTTAATCCGCTTAGAGCAGTTCTTC.

The rearrangement links TRBV7-9 to TRBJ2-5; TRBD1 or TRBD2 may be the D gene (5 bases each). The CDR3 is made up of 14 amino acids. Trimming stripped 2 bases from V and 2 bases from J, with 9 bases between. In germline, CDR1 is SEHNR, CDR2 FQNEAQ (reference sequence). As DNA, the CDR3 is TGTGCCAGCAGCTTACAATGGGGGCAAGAGACCCAGTACTTC. Translating it yields CASSLQWGQETQYF. Complete variable domain (other parts from reference TRBV7-9 and TRBJ2-5): DTGVSQNPRHKITKRGQNVTFRCDPISEHNRLYWYRQTLGQGPEFLTYFQNEAQLEKSRLLSDRFSAERPKGSFSTLEIQRTEQGDSAMYLCASSLQWGQETQYFGPGTRLLVL.

The rearrangement joins TRBV6-1 to TRBJ1-6, with 9 bases matching TRBD1. Losses at the gene ends were 5 bases for V and 13 bases for J; bases not matched to a gene: 12. The germline V gene encodes CDR1 MNHNS and CDR2 SASEGT. The CDR3 contains 15 residues. DNA for the CDR3: TGTGCCAGCAGTCAGGGACCGGGACAGGGACGTCCCCTCCACTTT. It specifies CASSQGPGQGRPLHF.